This T cell receptor beta chain was captured in a study of T cell repertoires in cytomegalovirus infection. Whole-study results and caveats: Clonotype analysis showed dominance of the ex vivo response by HLA-C-restricted CMV-specific TCR beta clonotypes.

One entry per CDR3 protein, called by TCRdb with MiXCR from the reads. Here the sample spans around 770,000 distinct CDR3 sequences, 25% to 30% being singletons. Remarks on this clonotype: The antigen is undetermined.

The germline V gene has CDR1 MNHNY and CDR2 SVGAGI (reference sequence). The CDR3 runs to 13 residues. V lost 7 bases and J lost 9, with 16 bases in between. This TCR was recovered from a human donor in good health (CMV status not recorded). Some clones in this sample may be carry-over from other donors' samples. The chain carries TRBV6-6 and TRBJ2-1, with D maybe TRBD2 (6 bases). Source: cultured CD8+ T cells from PBMCs, taken from culture after CMV antigen stimulation. The CDR3: CASTPGGLAEQFF. In DNA form, the CDR3 reads TGTGCCAGCACCCCTGGGGGGTTGGCTGAGCAGTTCTTC.